Sequencing of this TCR beta chain was carried out in a study of regulatory T cells in long-lasting Graves disease. To make TCR beta libraries, researchers used iRepertoire HTBI primers and Arm-PCR of CDR3 regions. TCRdb redid the calling of the multiplex PCR reads with MiXCR, one entry per CDR3 protein. The sample carries 600,000 to 800,000 distinct CDR3 sequences, around 32% recorded once. Study-level findings and limits: Only peripheral blood was studied, not thyroid tissue. New patients shared roughly 1,000 public clonotypes, fewer than the roughly 2,500 shared by persistent patients.

The sample's time point: persistent/refractory GD, antithyroid drugs over 5 years with positive TRAb. The TCR library used RNA extracted from PBMCs. A blood draw put about 8.2 milliliters of peripheral blood into EDTA tubes. In the case of this clonotype: Its antigen is still unknown.

The TCR was taken from a female donor with Graves disease. Specimen: peripheral blood mononuclear cells (PBMCs), collected when the disease was refractory, from a patient treated with antithyroid drugs.

CDR3 sequence: CASRVAGDENTEAFF. CDR3 DNA sequence: TGCGCCAGCAGAGTGGCAGGGGATGAGAACACTGAAGCTTTCTTT. This chain uses TRBV5-1 with TRBJ1-1, with D possibly TRBD1 on 6 matching bases. The germline V gene has CDR1 SGHRS and CDR2 YFSETQ. The CDR3 spans 15 residues. Trimming stripped 5 bases from V and 1 base from J, with 15 bases between.